The 17 T cell receptor beta chains in this list originate from one sample, sequenced in a study of CD8+ T cells in alopecia areata. TCR sequencing used cDNA made by reverse transcription of extracted RNA. Clones were read by immunoSEQ multiplex PCR, and TCRdb kept only the in-frame ones, dropping some. The data hold over 150,000 clones, with about 61% observed a single time. Sequencing input: CD8+ T cells sorted from blood. The receptor source for this set is a human donor in good health.

J is TRBJ1-5 and V is TRBV9, with 7 bases lining up with TRBD1. The CDR3 is 16 amino acids. The germline CDR1 and CDR2 sequences are SGDLS and YYNGEE. J lost 0 bases, V lost 3 bases, and 6 bases had no gene match. CDR3 bases: TGTGCCAGCAGCGCCGGAGGACAGGTTAGCAATCAGCCCCAGCATTTT. It is translated as CASSAGGQVSNQPQHF. The variable domain in full, with the rest retrieved from reference TRBV9 and TRBJ1-5, is DSGVTQTPKHLITATGQRVTLRCSPRSGDLSVYWYQQSLDQGLQFLIQYYNGEERAKGNILERFSAQQFPDLHSELNLSSLELGDSALYFCASSAGGQVSNQPQHFGDGTRLSIL.

The chain combines TRBV5-1 with TRBJ1-2; 8 bases are shared with TRBD1. The junction had 4 bases not matched to a gene; V was cut back by 0 bases and J by 6 bases. Germline CDR1 SGHRS, CDR2 YFSETQ. The CDR3 totals 14 residues. The DNA for the CDR3 is TGCGCCAGCAGCTTGGGACAGGGGTCGGATGGCTACACCTTC. Encoded protein: CASSLGQGSDGYTF. Based on the CDR3 plus reference TRBV5-1 and TRBJ1-2, the full variable domain is KAGVTQTPRYLIKTRGQQVTLSCSPISGHRSVSWYQQTPGQGLQFLFEYFSETQRNKGNFPGRFSGRQFSNSRSEMNVSTLELGDSALYLCASSLGQGSDGYTFGSGTRLTVV.

V gene TRBV2 combines with J gene TRBJ1-5; 10 nucleotides match TRBD1. Germline V lookup: CDR1 SNHLY, CDR2 FYNNEI. V lost 6 bases, J lost 6 bases, and 5 bases stayed unmatched. CDR3 length: 14 amino acids. The DNA of the CDR3 is TGTGCCAGCAGCGAGGGACAGGGGAGTCAGCCCCAGCATTTT. It yields the protein CASSEGQGSQPQHF.

This chain joins TRBV5-1 and TRBJ2-7; D might be TRBD2 (8 bases). Trimming shortened V by 6 bases and J by 3 bases, and 22 bases separated the two germline ends. CDR1 and CDR2 from the germline V gene are SGHRS and YFSETQ. CDR3 length equals 16 residues. The CDR3 loop is CASNPVAGQTVYEQYF. CDR3 sequence (DNA): TGCGCCAGCAACCCAGTAGCGGGACAGACCGTCTACGAGCAGTACTTC.

This rearrangement joins TRBV2 to TRBJ2-7, with TRBD2 as a possible D gene (6 bases). Per the germline V gene, CDR1 is SNHLY and CDR2 is FYNNEI. Trimming stripped 7 bases from V and 0 bases from J, with 13 bases between. This CDR3 has 14 residues. The CDR3 protein is CASTEEGPSYEQYF. CDR3 bases: TGTGCCAGCACCGAGGAGGGGCCCTCCTACGAGCAGTACTTC.

This clone was seen a handful of times. The chain recombines TRBV29-1 with TRBJ1-2, with 7 bases matching TRBD1. Germline V gene data show CDR1 as SQVTM and CDR2 as ANQGSEA. The V gene end was trimmed by 6 bases and the J gene end by 6 bases; junction bases not matched to a gene: 10. This CDR3 region has 13 residues. The CDR3 DNA is TGCAGCGTACGATGGACAGGTTCGGATGGCTACACCTTC. It yields the protein CSVRWTGSDGYTF.

For this clone: Other DNA variants within this sample encode the same CDR3. The rearrangement uses TRBV2 and TRBJ1-2, with D possibly TRBD1 on 5 matching bases. Trimming cost V 0 bases and J 8 bases, with 7 bases left between them. Looked up from germline, CDR1 is SNHLY and CDR2 is FYNNEI. CDR3 size: 12 residues. CDR3 DNA: TGTGCCAGCAGTGAAGCTGGGGGAGGCTACACCTTC. This codes for CASSEAGGGYTF.

The sample holds a few counts of this clone. The chain combines TRBV4-2 with TRBJ2-5, with 7 bases lining up with TRBD2. The germline V gene encodes CDR1 LGHNA and CDR2 YNFKEQ. This CDR3 is 14 amino acids long. Trimming at V came to 3 bases and at J to 5 bases, leaving 6 bases not matched to a gene. The CDR3 loop reads CASSQGGGEETQYF. CDR3 coding DNA: TGTGCCAGCAGCCAGGGTGGGGGGGAGGAGACCCAGTACTTC.

There are a few counts of this clone. For the CDR3, the DNA is TGTGCCAGCAGTCTGGACGACCCGTGGGGCAATGAGCAGTTCTTC. Amino acids: CASSLDDPWGNEQFF. The V call is TRBV5-6, the J call TRBJ2-1; D is ambiguous. CDR3 size: 15 residues. Between the trimmed V and J ends, which lost 5 bases and 6 bases, there was a span of 18 bases. Germline V gene lookup returns CDR1 SGHDT and CDR2 YYEEEE.

This chain joins TRBV2 and TRBJ2-7; the D is unclear. Germline CDR1 is SNHLY and CDR2 is FYNNEI. V was shortened by 3 bases and J by 3 bases, with 12 bases between the two germline ends. The CDR3 covers 14 residues. The CDR3 is CASSEGQRYYEQYF. In DNA, the CDR3 is TGTGCCAGCAGTGAGGGCCAACGGTACTACGAGCAGTACTTC.

Only a few counts were recorded for this clone. This chain uses TRBV7-9 with TRBJ2-1; a weak D match, TRBD1 (6 bases). CDR3 length: 13 amino acids. V shed 5 bases and J shed 8 bases, with 13 bases lying between them. Germline V lookup: CDR1 SEHNR, CDR2 FQNEAQ (reference sequence). This CDR3 reads CASSAYREYEQFF. CDR3 bases: TGTGCCAGCAGCGCCTACAGGGAGTATGAGCAGTTCTTC.

The rearrangement uses TRBV4-2 and TRBJ2-7; D call uncertain. The CDR3 runs 15 residues. CDR1 is LGHNA and CDR2 is YNFKEQ in the germline V gene. The ends were cut back, 1 base at V and 5 bases at J, with 15 bases in the middle. The CDR3 bases are TGTGCCAGCAGCCAAGGACCGGAGCCGCCAGACGAGCAGTACTTC. As protein: CASSQGPEPPDEQYF.

The chain employs TRBV7-9 and TRBJ2-2; D remains ambiguous. The germline gives CDR1 SEHNR, CDR2 FQNEAQ (reference sequence). The CDR3 loop spans 13 amino acids. The ends were cut back, 3 bases at V and 2 bases at J, with 4 bases in the middle. CDR3 residues: CASSLSNTGELFF. Here the CDR3 DNA reads TGTGCCAGCAGCTTGTCAAACACCGGGGAGCTGTTTTTT.

The chain combines TRBV27 with TRBJ1-2; no clear D. V was cut by 3 bases and J by 8 bases, with 13 bases left in between. This CDR3 has 13 residues. The germline V gene encodes CDR1 MNHEY and CDR2 SMNVEV (reference sequence). CDR3 amino acids: CASSLSGVQGYTF. CDR3 coding DNA: TGTGCCAGCAGTTTGTCTGGGGTCCAAGGCTACACCTTC.

This chain uses TRBV7-9 with TRBJ2-3, with D unclear. V gave up 5 bases and J gave up 7 bases, with 10 bases separating them. Germline V gene sequence: CDR1 SEHNR, CDR2 FQNEAQ (reference sequence). This CDR3 contains 12 residues. The CDR3 loop is CASSPTRNTQYF. CDR3 DNA sequence: TGTGCCAGCAGCCCTACAAGAAATACGCAGTATTTT.

The rearrangement links TRBV18 to TRBJ2-5; no reliable D call. The V end lost 1 base, the J end lost 3 bases, and 9 bases lay between the germline ends. This CDR3 is built from 14 residues. Germline assignment: CDR1 KGHSH and CDR2 LQKENI. The CDR3 DNA follows: TGTGCCAGCTCACCACTGACTCGCGAAGAGACCCAGTACTTC. As protein: CASSPLTREETQYF.

A few counts support this clone. The gene calls are TRBV11-2 and TRBJ2-1, with no clear D. The germline V gene encodes CDR1 SGHAT and CDR2 FQNNGV. There are 12 residues in the CDR3. Trimming took 3 bases from V and 8 from J, leaving 8 bases between them. The CDR3 bases are TGTGCCAGCAGCTTGATAGGATATGAGCAGTTCTTC. The encoded protein is CASSLIGYEQFF. The whole variable domain, filled in from reference TRBV11-2 and TRBJ2-1, reads EAGVAQSPRYKIIEKRQSVAFWCNPISGHATLYWYQQILGQGPKLLIQFQNNGVVDDSQLPKDRFSAERLKGVDSTLKIQPAKLEDSAVYLCASSLIGYEQFFGPGTRLTVL.